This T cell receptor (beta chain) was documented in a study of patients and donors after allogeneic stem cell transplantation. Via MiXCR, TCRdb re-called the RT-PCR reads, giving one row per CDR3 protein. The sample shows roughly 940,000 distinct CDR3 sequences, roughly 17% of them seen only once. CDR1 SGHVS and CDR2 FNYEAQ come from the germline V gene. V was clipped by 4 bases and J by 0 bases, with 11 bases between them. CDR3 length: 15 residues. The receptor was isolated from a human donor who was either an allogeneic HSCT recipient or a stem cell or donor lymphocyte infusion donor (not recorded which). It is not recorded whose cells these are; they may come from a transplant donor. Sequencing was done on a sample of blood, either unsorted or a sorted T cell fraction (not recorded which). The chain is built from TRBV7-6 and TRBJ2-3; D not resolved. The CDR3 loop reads CASSSPDLSTDTQYF. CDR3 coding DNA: TGTGCCAGCAGCTCGCCGGACCTCAGCACAGATACGCAGTATTTT.